These 5 T cell receptor beta chains were all obtained from the same sample, sequenced in a study of CD8+ T cells in alopecia areata. As the sequencing template, cDNA was produced by extracting RNA and reverse transcribing it. Data came from immunoSEQ multiplex PCR; TCRdb stores just in-frame clones and leaves some out. The repertoire holds 150,000 to 250,000 clones, with nearly 60% as singletons. Treatment denoted: oral pan-JAK inhibitor, 5-10 mg twice daily. Sequenced here: CD4+ T cells sorted from blood, sampled at week 24, from a patient treated with tofacitinib. These receptors all stem from a human donor with alopecia areata.

In its sample, this clone was seen once. The chain couples TRBV28 to TRBJ2-3; tentative D call: TRBD1 (6 bases). The CDR3 length is 15 residues. Trimming pared 4 bases from V and 1 base from J, leaving 12 bases between. Looked up from germline, CDR1 is MDHEN and CDR2 is SYDVKM. The CDR3 DNA reads as TGTGCCAGCAGTTCAGACAGGACTCGCACAGATACGCAGTATTTT. It encodes CASSSDRTRTDTQYF.

The chain links TRBV4-1 to TRBJ2-3; 8 nucleotides line up with TRBD2. CDR3 length: 17 amino acids. Trimming removed 2 bases from V and 2 bases from J; junction bases left unmatched: 9. Germline V gene data show CDR1 as MGHRA and CDR2 as YSYEKL. For the CDR3, the DNA is TGCGCCAGCAGCCAACCCCGACTAGCGAGGTCCACAGATACGCAGTATTTT. Translation: CASSQPRLARSTDTQYF.

The J gene is TRBJ2-1, the V gene TRBV30, with D possibly being TRBD2 (5 bases). The CDR3 length is 14 residues. With 0 bases removed from V and 3 bases from J, the gap between germline ends came to 9 bases. The germline V gene encodes CDR1 GTSNPN and CDR2 SVGIG (reference sequence). CDR3 region: CAWSVVGSYNEQFF. The CDR3 region has the DNA TGTGCCTGGAGTGTGGTAGGGAGCTACAATGAGCAGTTCTTC.

A few counts support this clone. V gene TRBV9 combines with J gene TRBJ2-1; TRBD2 matches 7 bases. CDR1 SGDLS and CDR2 YYNGEE come from the germline V gene. The CDR3 sequence is 16 residues long. Unmatched junction bases numbered 14, after V lost 3 bases and J lost 8 bases. As DNA, the CDR3 is TGTGCCAGCAGCGACCCCAGGGAGGGCCGTATACATGAGCAGTTCTTC. Translating gives CASSDPREGRIHEQFF. The full variable domain, completed using reference TRBV9 and TRBJ2-1, is DSGVTQTPKHLITATGQRVTLRCSPRSGDLSVYWYQQSLDQGLQFLIQYYNGEERAKGNILERFSAQQFPDLHSELNLSSLELGDSALYFCASSDPREGRIHEQFFGPGTRLTVL.

V and J are TRBV7-8 and TRBJ2-5; D could derive from TRBD1 or TRBD2 (6 bases each). V lost 7 bases and J lost 5, with 17 bases in between. Germline assignment: CDR1 SGHVS and CDR2 FQNEAQ. The CDR3 extends over 14 amino acids. Here the CDR3 reads CASIQGGTGETQYF. As DNA, the CDR3 is TGTGCCAGCATCCAAGGGGGGACCGGGGAGACCCAGTACTTC.